The clone carrying this T cell receptor (beta chain) was seen a few times. No antigen is known for it. These data are taken from a study of blood T cells in healthy people across ages. Broader study findings: Estimates of total diversity, which came from one million sequenced T cells, were considered to be underestimates. Older age coincided with a roughly linear decline in TCR beta diversity per million T cells.

The second PCR ran about 6 to 12 cycles with a sample-barcoded 5' primer and J-beta primers. TCRdb called the 5' RACE reads again in MiXCR, with one record for every CDR3 protein. The sample has about 1.1 million distinct CDR3 sequences; 35% to 40% are singletons. This TCR derives from a man aged 18-30 years in good health. The sequenced sample consisted of blood.

The DNA of the CDR3 is TGCAGTGCTAGAGATACAGTTAGCTCCATTAACTATGGCTACACCTTC. Translation gives CSARDTVSSINYGYTF. The rearrangement uses TRBV20-1 and TRBJ1-2; D is unclear. The V gene's germline CDR1 is DFQATT and CDR2 SNEGSKA (reference sequence). V gave up 0 bases and J gave up 1 base, with 15 bases separating them. The CDR3 is made up of 16 amino acids.